This T cell receptor (beta chain) was identified in a study of neurological immune-mediated disorders (dated by TCRdb to between 2018 and 2021). About the full investigation: Among the approximately 35 multiple sclerosis patients, relapsing-remitting MS was present in roughly 30 and secondary progressive MS was present in 3. The 106 TCR-beta libraries covered PBMC samples along with longitudinal samples, technical triplicates, and paired sorted CD4+ and CD8+ T-cell subsets. Using UMI-based sequencing, the study compared peripheral blood TCR-beta repertoires from patients with HTLV-I-associated myelopathy (HAM/TSP), patients with multiple sclerosis, and healthy controls. The cohort comprised about 71 subjects: 15 or so HAM/TSP patients, roughly 34 multiple sclerosis patients and approximately 20 healthy controls. Study-wide conclusions, independent of this receptor: Phylogenetic analysis grouped repertoires from 18 of 34 MS patients into a cluster of related CDR3 sequences, suggesting a possible repertoire-level signature. Across subjects, expanded clones never shared an identical CDR3 amino acid sequence, which suggests that the TCR-beta repertoires in every group were private. The MS cluster was not associated with any clinical or MRI features, and the authors stated that larger cohorts are needed. The highest TCR clonal expansion was observed in HAM/TSP patients, whereas the lowest was observed in MS patients, even when compared with healthy controls.

Taken from cysteine to phenylalanine, the CDR3 has 13 residues. The read is trimmed to its CDR3 DNA, 39 bases read in frame from base 1. V and J are truncated by 4 bases and 5 bases respectively, leaving an intervening sequence of 11 bases. As encoded in the germline V gene, CDR1 is SGHTA while CDR2 is FQGTGA. Unsorted PBMC libraries were generated from 2 million PBMCs stored in RNAlater at -80 °C until RNA extraction. Multiple sclerosis patients were enrolled in a US clinical protocol under which disease progression was evaluated by magnetic resonance imaging. PBMCs were separated from peripheral blood using Ficoll-Hypaque density gradient centrifugation and then cryopreserved in liquid nitrogen. cDNA was synthesized by template-switch 5'RACE using a primer carrying a 10-nucleotide random unique molecular identifier by which each TCR transcript was tagged. Over 160 million TCR-beta sequences, covering 15-18 subjects, were produced in each sequencing run. Total RNA was extracted with the RNeasy kit. TCR-beta VDJ regions were amplified with primers for the TCR constant region and the 5'RACE anchor, using the KAPA Real-time Library Amplification kit. A first PCR added sample indexes and Illumina adaptors, after which a second PCR increased the library yield. After Ampure bead purification, the TCR product of roughly 650 bp was size-selected on a 2% E-gel SizeSelection system. Library quality was checked on a Bioanalyzer, concentration was measured with Qubit, and libraries were quantified with the Kapa Library Quantification kit before pooling. Libraries were sequenced paired-end 2 x 150 bp on an Illumina HiSeq 2500. To increase sequence diversity, roughly 24-30% phiX was spiked into each library pool. The original pipeline was this. The UMI-based MiGEC pipeline processed quality-filtered reads and removed over 75% of raw TCR sequences during error correction. IMGT germline references were used for aligning VDJ genes, and each clonotype was defined as a unique CDR3 amino acid sequence together with its V-J genes. Clonal expansion, Shannon diversity, and CDR3 relatedness (CalcPairwiseDistances, ClusterSamples) were evaluated with VDJtools, and phylogenetic trees were built with CLCbio workbench. A clone was classed as expanded if it had 8 or more unique UMIs, a cutoff based on coefficient-of-variation modelling across technical triplicates. TCRdb reprocessing: public reads trimmed at Q25 with fastp, clones called with MiXCR, in-frame beta chains kept. Every CDR3 protein is listed once, alongside the most common genes and DNA of its rows. TCRdb, not the authors, supplied the V and J calls. The sample contains just under 60,000 distinct CDR3 sequences, about 2.5% of them found a single time. The top ten clonotypes cover approximately 3% of the sample.

This clonotype was found many times. Which antigen it targets is not known. No base quality values were provided; no much bigger clone lies one nucleotide off. The TCR was taken from a middle-aged man with multiple sclerosis. The sequencing input was PBMCs. This chain is built from TRBV7-3 and TRBJ1-1, with the D gene not confidently named. CDR3 region: CASSSGVETEAFF. The nucleotide sequence is given as TGTGCCAGCAGCTCGGGAGTTGAAACTGAAGCTTTCTTT.